A selection of T cell receptor beta chains follows, all from one sample in a study of blood T cells in healthy people across ages. TCRdb re-called the 5' RACE reads with MiXCR, one entry per CDR3 protein. This table holds 1.5 million to 2 million distinct CDR3 sequences, less than 50% found once. Source material: blood. All receptors derive from a middle-aged woman in good health. Both conserved end residues are part of each CDR3. D genes are given only for firm matches. Size tells how often a clone was seen (once, few, many) or the class of an expanded clone, and some rows leave it out.

d_gene: NA
v_gene: TRBV10-3
j_gene: TRBJ2-1
abundance: few
CDR3aa: CAIRLTGRGDEQFF
CDR3nt: TGTGCCATCAGACTGACAGGGAGGGGCGATGAGCAGTTCTTC

d_gene: NA
v_gene: TRBV7-2
j_gene: TRBJ1-4
abundance: few
CDR3aa: CASSFTGIGEKLFF
CDR3nt: TGTGCCAGCAGCTTCACAGGGATTGGAGAAAAACTGTTTTTT

d_gene: TRBD2
v_gene: TRBV6-1
j_gene: TRBJ2-1
abundance: NA
CDR3aa: CASKLAVGEQFF
CDR3nt: TGTGCCAGCAAGCTAGCGGTTGGTGAGCAGTTCTTC

d_gene: NA
v_gene: TRBV20-1
j_gene: TRBJ2-1
abundance: few
CDR3aa: CSAREWGVVSGVYYNEQFF
CDR3nt: TGCAGTGCTAGAGAATGGGGGGTCGTTTCGGGGGTCTATTACAATGAGCAGTTCTTC

d_gene: NA
v_gene: TRBV6-6
j_gene: TRBJ1-1
abundance: few
CDR3aa: CASSYAIGRGGTEAFF
CDR3nt: TGTGCCAGCAGTTACGCTATCGGTAGGGGGGGAACTGAAGCTTTCTTT

d_gene: TRBD1
v_gene: TRBV7-2
j_gene: TRBJ1-2
abundance: NA
CDR3aa: CASSPWTGTVYGYTF
CDR3nt: TGTGCCAGCAGCCCCTGGACCGGGACAGTTTATGGCTACACCTTC

d_gene: NA
v_gene: TRBV3-1
j_gene: TRBJ1-2
abundance: few
CDR3aa: CASSQAAAGYTF
CDR3nt: TGTGCCAGCAGCCAAGCCGCGGCTGGCTACACCTTC

d_gene: NA
v_gene: TRBV12-3/TRBV12-4
j_gene: TRBJ2-1
abundance: NA
CDR3aa: CASSSGRVNEQFF
CDR3nt: TGTGCCAGCAGTTCGGGCAGGGTCAATGAGCAGTTCTTC

d_gene: TRBD2
v_gene: TRBV28
j_gene: TRBJ2-3
abundance: NA
CDR3aa: CASRFPAGGSTDTQYF
CDR3nt: TGTGCCAGCAGGTTCCCAGCGGGGGGGAGCACAGATACGCAGTATTTT

d_gene: TRBD1
v_gene: TRBV27
j_gene: TRBJ2-5
abundance: few
CDR3aa: CASSAQGFQETQYF
CDR3nt: TGTGCCAGCAGTGCACAGGGGTTCCAAGAGACCCAGTACTTC

d_gene: NA
v_gene: TRBV27
j_gene: TRBJ1-5
abundance: NA
CDR3aa: CASRPLSDQPQHF
CDR3nt: TGTGCCAGCAGACCCCTGAGTGATCAGCCCCAGCATTTT

d_gene: TRBD1
v_gene: TRBV4-2
j_gene: TRBJ1-2
abundance: NA
CDR3aa: CASSQERRQGTTYGYTF
CDR3nt: TGTGCCAGCAGCCAAGAAAGGCGACAGGGGACGACCTATGGCTACACCTTC

d_gene: NA
v_gene: TRBV2
j_gene: TRBJ1-1
abundance: few
CDR3aa: CASSLGILNTEAFF
CDR3nt: TGTGCCAGCAGCCTTGGGATCCTGAACACTGAAGCTTTCTTT

d_gene: NA
v_gene: TRBV6-1
j_gene: TRBJ1-6
abundance: NA
CDR3aa: CASSPYQTVTYNSPLHF
CDR3nt: TGTGCCAGCAGTCCTTACCAGACAGTAACCTATAATTCACCCCTCCACTTT

d_gene: NA
v_gene: TRBV7-2
j_gene: TRBJ2-4
abundance: NA
CDR3aa: CASSLAPGKNIQYF
CDR3nt: TGTGCCAGCAGCTTAGCCCCGGGGAAAAACATTCAGTACTTC